Below, 29 T cell receptor beta chains from the same sample are listed, as sequenced in a study of blood T cell repertoires in COVID-19. Assay: immunoSEQ multiplex PCR; the TCRdb copy retains only in-frame clones and omits some. Found here are over 150,000 clones, more than 70% of them singletons; the top ten hold around 1.9%. The sequencing input was peripheral blood. The receptor source for this set is a man aged 50-60 years who had recovered from COVID-19.

This chain links TRBV13 with TRBJ1-2; D is unresolved. The length of the CDR3 is 13 residues. Trimming took 5 bases from V and 1 from J, leaving 8 bases between them. In germline, CDR1 is PRHDT, CDR2 FYEKMQ (reference sequence). CDR3 coding DNA: TGTGCCAGCAGCCCAGAGGGTAACTATGGCTACACCTTC. Residues: CASSPEGNYGYTF.

The J gene is TRBJ1-5, the V gene TRBV6-1; no firm D call. Per the germline V gene, CDR1 is MNHNS and CDR2 is SASEGT. V lost 3 bases to trimming and J lost 5 bases, with 5 bases between them. The CDR3 is made up of 12 amino acids. CDR3 residues: CASSESYQPQHF. CDR3 in DNA: TGTGCCAGCAGTGAGTCGTATCAGCCCCAGCATTTT.

The V and J genes are TRBV6-5 and TRBJ2-4; 9 bases align to TRBD1. This CDR3 is built from 16 residues. Germline V gene data show CDR1 as MNHEY and CDR2 as SVGAGI. The V and J ends lost 4 bases and 0 bases, in that order; junction bases with no gene match: 4. CDR3 in DNA: TGTGCCAGCAGTTTTACAGGGGGCGCAGCCAAAAACATTCAGTACTTC. Its translation: CASSFTGGAAKNIQYF.

This chain uses TRBV7-2 with TRBJ2-4; 8 positions agree with TRBD1. V trimming: 0 bases; J trimming: 2 bases; junction bases outside the gene matches: 6. Germline V gene data show CDR1 as SGHTA and CDR2 as FQGNSA. The CDR3 has 17 amino acids. DNA for the CDR3: TGTGCCAGCAGCTTAGCCGGGACAGGCCAGACCAAAAACATTCAGTACTTC. As protein: CASSLAGTGQTKNIQYF.

This chain uses TRBV5-5 with TRBJ1-4, with D unresolved. Trimming shortened V by 2 bases and J by 8 bases, and 16 bases separated the two germline ends. CDR3 size: 15 residues. Germline V gene lookup returns CDR1 SGHKS and CDR2 YYEKEE (reference sequence). CDR3: CASSFRTLGGEKLFF. The CDR3 region has the DNA TGTGCCAGCAGCTTTAGAACTCTCGGAGGGGAAAAACTGTTTTTT.

The chain recombines TRBV25-1 with TRBJ2-1; no definite D call. The CDR3 covers 13 residues. Germline V gives CDR1 MGHDK, CDR2 SYGVNS. The V end lost 3 bases, the J end lost 7 bases, and 10 bases lay between the germline ends. This CDR3 reads CASSDPNQNEQFF. In nucleotides, the CDR3 is TGTGCCAGCAGTGACCCAAATCAGAATGAGCAGTTCTTC.

A few counts support this clone. V gene TRBV7-3 combines with J gene TRBJ1-1; the D is unclear. The V and J ends lost 5 bases and 4 bases respectively, with 14 bases between them. From germline, CDR1 is SGHTA and CDR2 FQGTGA. This CDR3 region has 14 residues. This CDR3 is CASSPSSEGTEAFF. The DNA of the CDR3 is TGTGCCAGCAGCCCGTCCTCGGAGGGCACTGAAGCTTTCTTT.

This clone was seen only a few times. This chain links TRBV7-2 with TRBJ1-3, with D maybe TRBD1 (6 bases). This CDR3 has 14 residues. The V end lost 3 bases, the J end lost 4 bases, and 10 bases lay between the germline ends. Looked up from germline, CDR1 is SGHTA and CDR2 is FQGNSA. The CDR3, as DNA: TGTGCCAGCAGCTTGGCAGGGGCGGGAAACACCATATATTTT. The encoded protein is CASSLAGAGNTIYF. Based on the CDR3 plus reference TRBV7-2 and TRBJ1-3, the full variable domain is GAGVSQSPSNKVTEKGKDVELRCDPISGHTALYWYRQSLGQGLEFLIYFQGNSAPDKSGLPSDRFSAERTGGSVSTLTIQRTQQEDSAVYLCASSLAGAGNTIYFGEGSWLTVV.

The V gene is TRBV3-1 (or the pseudogene TRBV3-2), the J gene TRBJ2-2; tentatively, D is TRBD1 (5 bases). The CDR3 is 13 amino acids. Germline CDR1 is LGHDT and CDR2 is YNNKEL (reference sequence). Deletions cut 4 bases from V and 6 bases from J, with 9 bases between. Here the CDR3 DNA reads TGTGCCAGCAGCCCTCAGGGTTCCGGGGAGCTGTTTTTT. It specifies CASSPQGSGELFF.

The chain links TRBV6-6 to TRBJ2-7, with D possibly matching TRBD1 (6 bases). From germline, CDR1 is MNHNY and CDR2 SVGAGI (reference sequence). Trimming took off 5 bases at V and 6 bases at J, with 11 bases between the two ends. CDR3 length equals 12 residues. The DNA for the CDR3 is TGTGCCAGCAGTAAACAGGGTCCCGAGCAGTACTTC. This gives the protein CASSKQGPEQYF.

CDR3 in DNA: TGTGCCAGTTGGGCCCGGGGGAGCAGGGACTACGAGCAGTACTTC. Translated: CASWARGSRDYEQYF. The V and J genes are TRBV2 and TRBJ2-7; D is possibly TRBD2 (6 bases). The CDR3 is 15 residues long. Per germline, CDR1 SNHLY and CDR2 FYNNEI. V dropped 9 bases and J dropped 3 bases, with 21 bases sitting between them.

J is TRBJ2-3 and V is TRBV6-6; 9 bases are shared with TRBD2. Germline CDR1 and CDR2: MNHNY and SVGAGI (reference sequence). V gave up 0 bases and J gave up 8 bases; unmatched junction bases: 6. The CDR3 contains 15 residues. In nucleotides, the CDR3 is TGTGCCAGCAGTTACTCGTCAGCGGGAGGAAGTACGCAGTATTTT. It encodes CASSYSSAGGSTQYF.

V gene TRBV5-5 combines with J gene TRBJ2-7; 9 bases map to TRBD1. The CDR3 sequence is 15 residues long. V trimming: 3 bases; J trimming: 4 bases; junction bases outside the gene matches: 8. CDR1 SGHKS and CDR2 YYEKEE come from the germline V gene (reference sequence). CDR3: CASSSHRGQVYEQYF. The DNA of the CDR3 is TGTGCCAGCAGCTCCCACAGGGGGCAAGTTTACGAGCAGTACTTC.

The rearrangement joins TRBV5-1 to TRBJ2-7; D is possibly TRBD2 (6 bases). The CDR3 has 14 residues. The V gene's germline CDR1 is SGHRS and CDR2 YFSETQ. V was cut by 3 bases and J by 5 bases, with 15 bases left in between. The CDR3 coding sequence is TGCGCCAGCAGCTGGGGACTCTTCGCCCACGAGCAGTACTTC. It specifies CASSWGLFAHEQYF. Full variable domain (rest looked up from reference TRBV5-1 and TRBJ2-7): KAGVTQTPRYLIKTRGQQVTLSCSPISGHRSVSWYQQTPGQGLQFLFEYFSETQRNKGNFPGRFSGRQFSNSRSEMNVSTLELGDSALYLCASSWGLFAHEQYFGPGTRLTVT.

This chain joins TRBV10-1 and TRBJ1-2; tentatively, D is TRBD1 (5 bases). The CDR3 has 13 residues. The germline V gene encodes CDR1 WNHNN and CDR2 SYGVQD (reference sequence). The germline V and J ends were trimmed by 0 bases and 4 bases, with 6 bases remaining between them. This CDR3 reads CASSESGGYGYTF. The DNA for the CDR3 is TGCGCCAGCAGTGAGTCGGGGGGCTATGGCTACACCTTC.

The chain carries TRBV2 and TRBJ1-2, with D possibly TRBD1 on 5 matching bases. This CDR3 has 16 amino acids. The germline CDR1 and CDR2 sequences are SNHLY and FYNNEI. Trimming cost V 6 bases and J 2 bases, with 19 bases left between them. The CDR3 sequence is CASSLSTADINYGYTF. As DNA, the CDR3 is TGTGCCAGCAGCTTAAGTACCGCGGACATAAACTATGGCTACACCTTC.

This clone came up once. The rearrangement uses TRBV6-5 and TRBJ2-2, with 7 bases matching TRBD1. With V trimmed by 5 bases and J by 2 bases, 5 bases remained unmatched. The length of the CDR3 is 15 residues. CDR1 and CDR2 (germline): MNHEY, SVGAGI. CDR3 DNA sequence: TGTGCCAGCAGTATTACAGGGGATAACACCGGGGAGCTGTTTTTT. This translates into CASSITGDNTGELFF.

This clone came up once. The V call is TRBV5-4, the J call TRBJ2-1, with 7 bases identical to TRBD2. The CDR3 sequence is 16 residues long. With 4 bases clipped from V and 0 bases from J, the junction kept 7 bases outside the gene matches. Germline-derived CDR1 and CDR2 are SGHNT and YYREEE (reference sequence). The DNA of the CDR3 is TGTGCCAGCAGCCTAGGACTAGTTAGCTCCTACAATGAGCAGTTCTTC. As protein: CASSLGLVSSYNEQFF.

The V and J genes are TRBV6-5 and TRBJ1-2; tentatively, D is TRBD1 (5 bases). The CDR3 extends over 14 amino acids. The germline V gene encodes CDR1 MNHEY and CDR2 SVGAGI. The V end was cut by 7 bases, the J end by 5 bases, with 17 bases between. CDR3 nucleotides: TGTGCCAGCATCCCGAGGGGAGGCCCGTATGGCTACACCTTC. It yields the protein CASIPRGGPYGYTF.

The chain combines TRBV2 with TRBJ2-7, with TRBD1 as a possible D gene (6 bases). The CDR3 sequence is 10 residues long. The germline CDR1 and CDR2 sequences are SNHLY and FYNNEI. Trimming shortened V by 6 bases and J by 11 bases, and 11 bases separated the two germline ends. CDR3: CASRGTPKYF. The CDR3 DNA follows: TGTGCCAGCAGGGGGACACCTAAGTACTTC.

The CDR3 here is CASRKNSHLINEQFF. For the CDR3, the DNA is TGCGCCAGCAGAAAGAACAGCCATCTCATCAATGAGCAGTTCTTC. This chain links TRBV5-1 with TRBJ2-1; D gene ambiguous. With 5 bases removed from V and 6 bases from J, the gap between germline ends came to 18 bases. The CDR3 spans 15 residues. Germline V gene lookup returns CDR1 SGHRS and CDR2 YFSETQ. Together with reference TRBV5-1 and TRBJ2-1, the CDR3 gives the full variable domain: KAGVTQTPRYLIKTRGQQVTLSCSPISGHRSVSWYQQTPGQGLQFLFEYFSETQRNKGNFPGRFSGRQFSNSRSEMNVSTLELGDSALYLCASRKNSHLINEQFFGPGTRLTVL.

The rearrangement joins TRBV7-9 to TRBJ2-1, with a possible D match to TRBD1 (6 bases). Deletions cut 4 bases from V and 14 bases from J, with 18 bases between. The germline CDR1 and CDR2 sequences are SEHNR and FQNEAQ (reference sequence). This CDR3 contains 13 residues. The chain's CDR3 is CASSSRLGAYEFF. Here the CDR3 DNA reads TGTGCCAGCAGCTCCCGGTTGGGGGCGTACGAGTTCTTC.

The rearrangement uses TRBV4-1 and TRBJ1-4; 7 bases are shared with TRBD1. Germline values: CDR1 MGHRA, CDR2 YSYEKL. The CDR3 has 14 residues. V lost 1 base, J lost 7 bases, and 3 bases stayed unmatched. The CDR3 coding sequence is TGCGCCAGCAGCCAAGGCAGGGACAGTGAAAAACTGTTTTTT. It specifies CASSQGRDSEKLFF.

This chain joins TRBV7-2 and TRBJ2-2; TRBD2 matches 8 bases. Looked up from germline, CDR1 is SGHTA and CDR2 is FQGNSA. There are 15 residues in the CDR3. The J segment lost 5 bases and the V segment lost 4 bases, leaving 6 bases of the junction unmatched. DNA of the CDR3: TGTGCCAGCAGCTGGAAAGCGGGAGAAACCGGGGAGCTGTTTTTT. Translation gives CASSWKAGETGELFF.

The chain has TRBV5-1 and TRBJ2-1, with 10 bases aligning to TRBD2. CDR1 SGHRS and CDR2 YFSETQ come from the germline V gene. The length of the CDR3 is 15 residues. V trimming: 0 bases; J trimming: 5 bases; junction bases outside the gene matches: 2. The CDR3: CASSLALAGNNEQFF. CDR3 sequence (DNA): TGCGCCAGCAGCTTGGCACTAGCGGGAAACAATGAGCAGTTCTTC.

This chain joins TRBV19 and TRBJ1-5; D not certain. The V gene lost 6 bases and the J gene lost 2 bases, with 11 bases spanning the gap. Germline lookup yields CDR1 LNHDA and CDR2 SQIVND (reference sequence). This CDR3 contains 14 residues. CDR3 region: CASSASSGNQPQHF. CDR3 in DNA: TGTGCCAGTAGCGCCTCCTCGGGCAATCAGCCCCAGCATTTT.

The chain uses TRBV3-1 (or the pseudogene TRBV3-2) and TRBJ2-1, with 11 bases that match TRBD2. The CDR3 runs to 15 residues. V lost 4 bases to trimming and J lost 6 bases; unmatched junction nucleotides: 5. Germline V gives CDR1 LGHDT, CDR2 YNNKEL (reference sequence). The CDR3 is CASSRSGTSGNEQFF. The CDR3 DNA sequence: TGTGCCAGCAGCCGATCCGGGACTAGCGGCAATGAGCAGTTCTTC.

The V and J genes are TRBV6-6 and TRBJ2-3, with D perhaps TRBD1 (5 bases). Between the trimmed V and J ends, which lost 6 bases and 0 bases, there was a span of 13 bases. CDR3 length equals 15 residues. CDR1 is MNHNY, CDR2 SVGAGI, per germline (reference sequence). The DNA for the CDR3 is TGTGCCAGCAGGGGGCAGGGTGTGAGCACAGATACGCAGTATTTT. It yields the protein CASRGQGVSTDTQYF.

The rearrangement uses TRBV27 and TRBJ1-5, with D perhaps TRBD1 (5 bases). Germline CDR1 reads MNHEY; CDR2 reads SMNVEV (reference sequence). The CDR3 runs to 15 residues. V was trimmed by 5 bases and J by 3 bases, leaving 14 bases between them. CDR3 in DNA: TGTGCCAGCAGTCCGTGGAGGGGTCTCAATCAGCCCCAGCATTTT. This translates into CASSPWRGLNQPQHF.